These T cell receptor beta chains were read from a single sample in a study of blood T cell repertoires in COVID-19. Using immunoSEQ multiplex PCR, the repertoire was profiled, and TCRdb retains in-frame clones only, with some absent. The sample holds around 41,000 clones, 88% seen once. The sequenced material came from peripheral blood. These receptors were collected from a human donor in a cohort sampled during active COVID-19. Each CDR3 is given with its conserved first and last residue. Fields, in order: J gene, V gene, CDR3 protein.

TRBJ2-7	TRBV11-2	CASSSAGGLAGYEQYF
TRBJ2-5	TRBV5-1	CASSLGVSGNQETQYF
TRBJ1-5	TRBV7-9	CASSLGQGNQPQHF
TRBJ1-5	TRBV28	CASSPLGRQPQHF
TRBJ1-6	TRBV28	CASSRDRTYNSPLHF
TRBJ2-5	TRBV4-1	CASSQVGGRQETQYF
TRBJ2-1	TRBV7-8	CASSLGTSTYNEQFF
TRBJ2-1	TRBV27	CASSLTAGAYNEQFF
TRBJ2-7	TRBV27	CASSPSGGLPPNEQYF
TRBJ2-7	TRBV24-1	CATSEAGTGSDEQYF
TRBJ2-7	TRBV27	CASSFGTGNTYEQYF
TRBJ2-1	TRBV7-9	CASSTGTAYNEQFF
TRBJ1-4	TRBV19	CASKITGGSNEKLFF
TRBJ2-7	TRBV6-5	CASTLIPGVHEQYF
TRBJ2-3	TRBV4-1	CASSQQPTIGDTQYF
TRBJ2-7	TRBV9	CASSVEITAGGEQYF
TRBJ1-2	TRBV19	CASSTSGGLNYGYTF
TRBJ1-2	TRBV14	CASSNKGQGYGYTF
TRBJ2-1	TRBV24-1	CATSDEGLAMKQFF
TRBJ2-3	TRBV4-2	CASSQEEGVPADTQYF
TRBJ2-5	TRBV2	CASGRETQYF
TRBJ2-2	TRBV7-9	CASSSGLAGNTGELFF
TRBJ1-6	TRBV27	CASGSRGTYAPLHF
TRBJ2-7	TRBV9	CASSERGLAQEQYF
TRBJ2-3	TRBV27	CASSSSGTSGRGEYF
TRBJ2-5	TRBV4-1	CASSQASGLQETQYF
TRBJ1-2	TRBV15	CATSREVFTAYGYTF
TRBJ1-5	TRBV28	CASSFQGLSGQPQHF
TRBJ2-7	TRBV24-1	CATSDRDRSYEQYF
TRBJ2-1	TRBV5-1	CASSLGASGIRNEQFF
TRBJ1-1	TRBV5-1	CASSPRPDRMNTEAFF
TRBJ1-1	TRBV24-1	CATSEGGGYTEAFF
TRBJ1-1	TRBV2	CASSVGGEAFF